These 10 T cell receptor beta chains share one sample of origin, sequenced in a study of blood T cells in healthy people across ages. For the second PCR, which ran for roughly 7 to 11 cycles, a sample-barcoded 5' primer and a J-beta primer mix were used. TCRdb reanalysed the 5' RACE reads using MiXCR and keeps one entry per CDR3 protein. The top ten hold about 32% of the sample, which has hundreds of thousands of distinct CDR3 sequences, 45% to 50% seen once. The material sequenced was blood. The receptors originated from a woman aged 55-69 years in good health.

The V and J genes are TRBV29-1 and TRBJ2-6; no firm D call. The CDR3 length is 14 residues. Germline lookup yields CDR1 SQVTM and CDR2 ANQGSEA. Trimming left V 0 bases short and J 0 bases short, with 3 bases between. The CDR3 DNA is TGCAGCGTTGAAGATGGCTCTGGGGCCAACGTCCTGACTTTC. It translates to CSVEDGSGANVLTF. Filled out from reference TRBV29-1 and TRBJ2-6, the complete variable domain reads SAVISQKPSRDICQRGTSLTIQCQVDSQVTMMFWYRQQPGQSLTLIATANQGSEATYESGFVIDKFPISRPNLTFSTLTVSNMSPEDSSIYLCSVEDGSGANVLTFGAGSRLTVL.

The chain links TRBV24-1 to TRBJ2-1; 7 positions match TRBD2. CDR1 and CDR2 (germline): KGHDR, SFDVKD. V lost 6 bases and J lost 8; bases outside the gene matches: 12. The CDR3 sequence is 15 residues long. The CDR3 DNA follows: TGTGCCACCAGTTCTGGGAGGGAGAGGAGCCATGAGCAGTTCTTC. This sequence encodes CATSSGRERSHEQFF.

The V gene is TRBV5-1, the J gene TRBJ2-7; 12 positions agree with TRBD2. The CDR3 runs 17 residues. Germline assignment: CDR1 SGHRS and CDR2 YFSETQ. V trimming: 3 bases; J trimming: 7 bases; junction bases outside the gene matches: 14. The CDR3 loop is CASSSPFGTSGSNEQYF. In nucleotides, the CDR3 is TGCGCCAGCAGCTCCCCGTTCGGGACTAGCGGGTCCAATGAGCAGTACTTC.

Concerning this clonotype itself: This could be a read error, since a much larger clone is one nucleotide away. This chain's CDR3 is CASSPGLAQEAQYF. CDR3 sequence (DNA): TGCGCCAGCAGCCCGGGACTAGCCCAAGAGGCCCAGTACTTC. The genes are TRBV4-3 and TRBJ2-7; TRBD2 agrees at 9 bases. The CDR3 has 14 amino acids. Germline-derived CDR1 and CDR2 are LGHNA and YSLEER. The V segment lost 4 bases and the J segment 10 bases; nucleotides outside the gene matches: 11.

The gene calls are TRBV6-2 or TRBV6-3 and TRBJ2-7; weak D call: TRBD1 (5 bases). The CDR3 spans 14 residues. The ends were cut back, 2 bases at V and 5 bases at J, with 13 bases in the middle. Germline loops: CDR1 MNHEY, CDR2 SVGEGT. CDR3 in DNA: TGTGCCAGCAGTTACGGGAAGGGGTACCACGAGCAGTACTTC. Its protein is CASSYGKGYHEQYF.

The chain uses TRBV9 and TRBJ2-7; 7 nucleotides line up with TRBD2. CDR3 length: 15 amino acids. J was trimmed by 1 base and V by 2 bases; bases with no gene match: 6. Germline CDR1 is SGDLS and CDR2 is YYNGEE. The CDR3 sequence is CASSVSTGGSYEQYF. CDR3 nucleotide sequence: TGTGCCAGCAGCGTCTCGACCGGGGGGTCCTACGAGCAGTACTTC.

The chain joins TRBV5-1 to TRBJ2-3, with D unclear. CDR1 SGHRS and CDR2 YFSETQ come from the germline V gene. CDR3 length equals 13 residues. Trimming took 3 bases from V and 3 from J, leaving 8 bases between them. DNA for the CDR3: TGCGCCAGCAGCTGGGAAGCGACAGATACGCAGTATTTT. It translates to CASSWEATDTQYF. The full variable domain, in which reference TRBV5-1 and TRBJ2-3 provide the parts outside the CDR3, is KAGVTQTPRYLIKTRGQQVTLSCSPISGHRSVSWYQQTPGQGLQFLFEYFSETQRNKGNFPGRFSGRQFSNSRSEMNVSTLELGDSALYLCASSWEATDTQYFGPGTRLTVL.

This clonotype was recorded at least ten times. This chain links TRBV18 with TRBJ2-1, with 7 bases identical to TRBD2. This CDR3 contains 17 residues. CDR1 and CDR2 (germline): KGHSH, LQKENI. The V segment lost 5 bases and the J segment 0 bases; nucleotides outside the gene matches: 10. The CDR3 coding sequence is TGTGCCAGCTCAGGACGCGGGACTACTAGCTCCTACAATGAGCAGTTCTTC. It encodes CASSGRGTTSSYNEQFF.

This chain links TRBV18 with TRBJ1-2; no clear D gene. The CDR3 length is 13 residues. Germline loops: CDR1 KGHSH, CDR2 LQKENI. V was clipped by 0 bases and J by 4 bases, with 6 bases between them. CDR3 in DNA: TGTGCCAGCTCACCACCGTCACTCTATGGCTACACCTTC. Translating it yields CASSPPSLYGYTF.

This chain connects TRBV20-1 to TRBJ2-7; 8 nucleotides match TRBD2. Germline V gene lookup returns CDR1 DFQATT and CDR2 SNEGSKA (reference sequence). This CDR3 spans 11 amino acids. V shed 5 bases and J 9 bases; nucleotides not matched to a gene: 6. As DNA, the CDR3 is TGCAGTGCTCCGGGGGGGCACGCGCAGTACTTC. This translates into CSAPGGHAQYF.